The next 2 T cell receptor beta chains were all read from a single sample in a study of CD8+CD57+ T cells in acquired aplastic anemia. Genomic DNA constituted the template upon which TCR beta VDJ and CDR3 profiling was performed. TCRdb ran MiXCR on the reads and lists one entry per CDR3 protein. The sample shows 200,000 to 250,000 distinct CDR3 sequences, roughly 35% of them seen only once. Sequenced input: sorted CD4+, CD8+, or CD8+CD57+ T cells (not recorded which) from PBMCs. These receptors were obtained from a human donor in good health, serving as a control.

The J gene is TRBJ2-1, the V gene TRBV19; 12 nucleotides match TRBD2. The V segment lost 6 bases and the J segment 3 bases; nucleotides outside the gene matches: 3. This CDR3 is built from 15 residues. The germline V gene has CDR1 LNHDA and CDR2 SQIVND (reference sequence). This CDR3 is CASSRTSGVYNEQFF. CDR3 nucleotides: TGTGCCAGTAGCAGGACTAGCGGGGTCTACAATGAGCAGTTCTTC.

The rearrangement links TRBV10-3 to TRBJ1-2; 7 bases fit TRBD1. V dropped 2 bases and J dropped 5; count of bases not matched to a gene: 14. Germline V gives CDR1 ENHRY, CDR2 SYGVKD. This CDR3 is built from 17 residues. The CDR3 region has the DNA TGTGCCATCAGTGAGCCTCCAGGATTGAGGGGGCTTTATGGCTACACCTTC. This encodes CAISEPPGLRGLYGYTF.